This TCR beta chain emerged from a study of T-cell memory formation after mild COVID-19. Across the whole study: Clusters of TCRs were largely donor specific.

5'RACE primed from the constant segment yielded TCR alpha and TCR beta cDNA libraries bearing sample barcodes and UMIs. TCRdb redid the calling of the 5' RACE reads with MiXCR, one entry per CDR3 protein. The sample carries approximately 300,000 distinct CDR3 sequences, roughly 8% recorded once. Overall study findings and caveats: Among clones peaking at day 37 in the second wave, SARS-CoV-2 specificity remained unconfirmed. Chiefly within CM and EM were the contracting CD4+ clones; CD8+ ones were within EMRA.

This clonotype showed up many times. Its antigen is not identified. The CDR3 runs 14 residues. The V and J ends lost 3 bases and 6 bases respectively, with 15 bases between them. Sequenced sample: PBMCs or a T cell subset sorted from them (not recorded which). The chain joins TRBV12-3 or TRBV12-4 to TRBJ2-7, with TRBD2 as a possible D gene (6 bases). This TCR came from a man aged 18-30 years who had mild COVID-19 (a few samples of this study predate the infection). Cell type and time point are not known. Here the CDR3 DNA reads TGTGCCAGCAGTTTGGTCCTAGCGAGTGGCGAGCAGTACTTC. Its protein is CASSLVLASGEQYF.